This T cell receptor beta chain was sequenced in a study of T cell responses to AZD1222 COVID-19 vaccine. In regard to this clone: What it recognizes is unknown.

CDR1 is SGDLS and CDR2 is YYNGEE in the germline V gene. V shed 3 bases and J 4 bases; nucleotides not matched to a gene: 3. The CDR3 sequence is 16 residues long. Findings and caveats of the study: Most donors were white British, females outnumbered males, and clonal diversity was possibly underestimated. Rises in breadth and depth of Spike-specific TCRs came after two AZD1222 doses. Epitopes outside B.1.351 and B.1.1.7 mutated regions reportedly drew nearly half of spike TCRs.

This table comes from immunoSEQ multiplex PCR, and its TCRdb copy is limited to in-frame clones, with some not included. The sample has fewer than 200,000 clones, about 92% seen once. The TCR was taken from an adult who received the MenACWY meningococcal vaccine as a control. V and J are TRBV9 and TRBJ2-3; 15 positions match TRBD2. The starting material was peripheral blood, obtained 28 days after the second dose of the MenACWY control vaccine. CDR3: CASSGTSGRAADTQYF. CDR3 coding DNA: TGTGCCAGCAGCGGGACTAGCGGGAGGGCCGCAGATACGCAGTATTTT. Together with reference TRBV9 and TRBJ2-3, the CDR3 gives the full variable domain: DSGVTQTPKHLITATGQRVTLRCSPRSGDLSVYWYQQSLDQGLQFLIQYYNGEERAKGNILERFSAQQFPDLHSELNLSSLELGDSALYFCASSGTSGRAADTQYFGPGTRLTVL.